This TCR beta chain was captured in a study of beta chain features in type 1 diabetes listed by TCRdb under 2018. Study-wide context: No differences in mean age, gender distribution, total cell number or subset yield were found between patients and healthy donors. A total of roughly 100,000,000 sorted cells were examined across all samples, and the number of cells per subset was strongly correlated with RNA yield. In the study, TCRB repertoires of sorted circulating CD4+ T cell subsets from recently diagnosed type 1 diabetes patients were compared with those of matched healthy donors. Naive and central memory subsets were obtained from all 28 donors, but regulatory and stem cell-like memory subsets were isolated from only 8 patients and 8 healthy donors.

Note on this clone: It has no known antigen specificity. No per-base quality is available; no much larger clone lies one base away.

Each donor gave one peripheral blood draw, averaging about 120 mL, which was collected into heparinised tubes. A BD FACSAria II and a panel including CD45RO, CCR7, CD25, CD127, CD95 and CD27 were used to sort naive, central memory, regulatory and stem cell-like memory CD4+ T cells. Purity was above 95% for every sorted population. PBMCs were separated immediately by Lymphoprep density gradient centrifugation and were stained directly, without being cultured. Samples were stained and sorted in pairs, with one healthy donor and one patient per experiment, so that batch effects were minimized. Study-level results and caveats: The naive, central memory and regulatory TCRB repertoires appeared to resemble one another more closely among patients than among healthy donors. Because cDNA rather than genomic DNA was sequenced, highly expressing activated cells could have been over-represented, although no difference in activation and CD3 levels was found between groups. Because small numbers of individuals were included in the HLA sub-analyses, any influence of HLA type on TCRB rearrangement was left unresolved. Fewer insertions and more nucleotide deletions at VDJ recombination sites were observed in patients with type 1 diabetes, implying thymic rearrangement abnormalities. PCR may preferentially amplify shorter templates, but because patient and control samples were amplified and corrected together, any resulting skew would affect both groups equally. A moderate but significant shortening of TCRB CDR3 length was observed in type 1 diabetes patients in all four CD4+ subsets.

The entire amount of isolated RNA was reverse transcribed using the High Capacity cDNA Reverse Transcription Kit, so the sequenced TCRB transcripts were expressed ones. Naive, central memory and regulatory T cell samples underwent deep immunoSEQ sequencing, averaging about 3.57 million total reads per sample. Sorted cells were lysed in RLT buffer, and RNA was extracted using DNase-treated RNeasy Micro or Mini kits according to cell number. To prevent cross-contamination, every cell subset was processed on its own, while patient and healthy donor samples were processed together. TCRB sequences were amplified from cDNA with the immunoSEQ multiplex PCR, producing 87-bp fragments spanning the CDR3 region. Sequencing of the amplicons was performed on the Illumina HiSeq platform. The study's own analysis went as follows. PCR bias was corrected computationally using synthetic template baselines, and reads within Hamming distance 2 were collapsed, with unmergeable singletons discarded. By aligning reads against IMGT, V, D and J genes, CDR3 length, and insertions or deletions at six rearrangement sites were assigned. Within each subset, clonotype counts were normalized to the number of sorted cells before true diversity and Gini coefficients were calculated with the tcR R package. The overlap coefficient, calculated on TCRB nucleotide sequences, was used to measure repertoire sharing. As a proxy for the pre-selection repertoire, out-of-frame TCRB sequences from naive cells were analyzed. TCRdb took over this immuneACCESS table, retaining in-frame rearrangements with V and J assigned. Such tables are incomplete; in checked studies, under half of the missing clones stem from an unresolved V gene, and the remainder is unexplained. Clone size and V and J calls were adopted from that table, with D and trimming inferred from the DNA. Across this sample there are about 900,000 clones, with roughly 15% seen only once. Jointly, the top ten make up around 0.02% of the sample.

The CDR3 sequence holds 13 residues, the cysteine and phenylalanine included. CDR3 DNA only is kept here, 39 bases in frame from base 1. A distance of 10 bases separates the germline ends of V and J, which lose 1 base and 7 bases respectively. From the germline V gene, CDR1 is SGHTA and CDR2 is FQGNSA. Sequencing input: naive CD4+ T cells from blood. The intended sense of this specimen's cell subset or site label: true naive CD4+ T cells. The TCR originated in a woman in her late teens or twenties in good health. The V gene is TRBV7-2 and the J gene is TRBJ2-5, with TRBD2 tentatively as D gene (5 bases match). The CDR3 reads CASSLVGISTQYF. The nucleotides are TGTGCCAGCAGCTTAGTCGGGATCTCGACCCAGTACTTC.